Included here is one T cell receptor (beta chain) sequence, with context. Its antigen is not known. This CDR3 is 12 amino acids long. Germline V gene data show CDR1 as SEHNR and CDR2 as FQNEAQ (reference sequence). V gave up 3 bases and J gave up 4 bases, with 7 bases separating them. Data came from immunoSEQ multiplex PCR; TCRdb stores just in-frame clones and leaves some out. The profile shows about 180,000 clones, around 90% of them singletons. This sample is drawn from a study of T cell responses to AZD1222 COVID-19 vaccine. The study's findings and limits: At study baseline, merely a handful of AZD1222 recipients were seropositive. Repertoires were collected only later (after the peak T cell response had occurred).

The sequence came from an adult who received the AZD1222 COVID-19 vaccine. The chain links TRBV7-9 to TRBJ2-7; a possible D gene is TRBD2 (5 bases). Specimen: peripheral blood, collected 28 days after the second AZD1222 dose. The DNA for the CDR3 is TGTGCCAGCAGCTTGGAGGCGTACGAGCAGTACTTC. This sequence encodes CASSLEAYEQYF.